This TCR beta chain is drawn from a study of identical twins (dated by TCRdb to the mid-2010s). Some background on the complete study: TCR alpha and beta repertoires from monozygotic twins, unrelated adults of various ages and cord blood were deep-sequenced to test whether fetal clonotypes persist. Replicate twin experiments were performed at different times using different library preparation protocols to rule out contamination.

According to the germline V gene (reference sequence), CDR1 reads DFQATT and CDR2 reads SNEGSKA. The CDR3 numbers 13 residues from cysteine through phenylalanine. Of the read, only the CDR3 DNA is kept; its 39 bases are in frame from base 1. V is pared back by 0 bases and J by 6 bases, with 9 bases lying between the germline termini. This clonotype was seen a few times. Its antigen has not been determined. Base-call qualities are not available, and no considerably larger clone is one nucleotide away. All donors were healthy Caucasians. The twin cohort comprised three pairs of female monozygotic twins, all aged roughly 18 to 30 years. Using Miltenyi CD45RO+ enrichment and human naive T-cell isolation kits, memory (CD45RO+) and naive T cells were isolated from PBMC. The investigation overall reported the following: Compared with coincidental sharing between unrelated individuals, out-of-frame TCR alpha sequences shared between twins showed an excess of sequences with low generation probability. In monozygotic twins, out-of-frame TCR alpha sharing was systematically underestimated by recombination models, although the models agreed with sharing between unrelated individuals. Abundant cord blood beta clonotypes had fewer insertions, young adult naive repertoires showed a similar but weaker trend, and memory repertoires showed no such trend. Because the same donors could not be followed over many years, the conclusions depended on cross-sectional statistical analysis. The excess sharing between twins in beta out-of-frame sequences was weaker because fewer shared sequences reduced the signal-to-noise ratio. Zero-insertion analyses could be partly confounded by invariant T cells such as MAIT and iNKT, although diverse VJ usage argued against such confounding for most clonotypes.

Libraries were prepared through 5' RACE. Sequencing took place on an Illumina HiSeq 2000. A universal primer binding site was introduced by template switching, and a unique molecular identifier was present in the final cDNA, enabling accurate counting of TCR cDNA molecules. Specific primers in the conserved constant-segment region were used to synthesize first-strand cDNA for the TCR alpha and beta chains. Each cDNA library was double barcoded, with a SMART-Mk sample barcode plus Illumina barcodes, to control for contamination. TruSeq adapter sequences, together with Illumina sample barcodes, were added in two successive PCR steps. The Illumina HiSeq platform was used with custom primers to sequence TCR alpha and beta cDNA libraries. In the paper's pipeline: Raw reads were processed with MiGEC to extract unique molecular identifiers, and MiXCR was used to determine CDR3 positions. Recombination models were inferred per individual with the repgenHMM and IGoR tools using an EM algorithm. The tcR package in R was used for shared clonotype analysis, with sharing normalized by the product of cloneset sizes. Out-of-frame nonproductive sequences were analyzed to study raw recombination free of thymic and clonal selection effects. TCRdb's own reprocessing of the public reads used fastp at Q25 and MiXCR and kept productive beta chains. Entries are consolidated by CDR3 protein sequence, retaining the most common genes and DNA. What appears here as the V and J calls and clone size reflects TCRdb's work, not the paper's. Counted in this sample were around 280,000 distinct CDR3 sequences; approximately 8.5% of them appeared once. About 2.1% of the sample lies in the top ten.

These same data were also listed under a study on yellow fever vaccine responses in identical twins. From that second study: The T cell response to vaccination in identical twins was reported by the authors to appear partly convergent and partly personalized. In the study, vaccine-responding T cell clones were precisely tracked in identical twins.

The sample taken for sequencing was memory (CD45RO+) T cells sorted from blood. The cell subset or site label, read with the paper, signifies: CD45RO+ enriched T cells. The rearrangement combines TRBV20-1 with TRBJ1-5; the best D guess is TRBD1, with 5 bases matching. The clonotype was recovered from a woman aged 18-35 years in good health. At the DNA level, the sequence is TGCAGTGCTAGAGATGGAGGGGCTCAGCCCCAGCATTTT. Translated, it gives CSARDGGAQPQHF.